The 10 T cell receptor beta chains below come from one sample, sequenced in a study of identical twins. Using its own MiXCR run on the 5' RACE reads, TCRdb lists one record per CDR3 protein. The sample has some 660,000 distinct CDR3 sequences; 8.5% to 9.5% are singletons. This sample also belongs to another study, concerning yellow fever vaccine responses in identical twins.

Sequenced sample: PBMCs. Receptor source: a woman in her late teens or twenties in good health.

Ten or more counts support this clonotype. CDR3 region: CSARVEALYYEQYF. The DNA for the CDR3 is TGCAGTGCTAGGGTCGAGGCCCTTTACTACGAGCAGTACTTC. The genes are TRBV20-1 and TRBJ2-7; D is undetermined. This CDR3 is built from 14 residues. Germline CDR1 is DFQATT and CDR2 is SNEGSKA (reference sequence). V was pared by 3 bases and J by 3 bases, with 15 bases between.

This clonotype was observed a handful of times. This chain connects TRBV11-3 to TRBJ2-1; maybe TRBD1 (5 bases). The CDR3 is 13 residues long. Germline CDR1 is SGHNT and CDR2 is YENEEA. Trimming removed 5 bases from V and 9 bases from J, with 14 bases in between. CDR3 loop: CASSLRGRGEQFF. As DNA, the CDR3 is TGTGCCAGCAGCCTTAGGGGTAGAGGTGAGCAGTTCTTC.

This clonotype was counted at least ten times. The CDR3: CSARRVEGWEQYF. The CDR3 nucleotides are TGCAGTGCTAGGCGTGTCGAGGGTTGGGAGCAGTACTTC. The chain uses TRBV20-1 and TRBJ2-7; possible D gene TRBD2, 5 bases. The CDR3 covers 13 residues. Germline V gene data show CDR1 as DFQATT and CDR2 as SNEGSKA (reference sequence). Trimming stripped 3 bases from V and 7 bases from J, with 16 bases between.

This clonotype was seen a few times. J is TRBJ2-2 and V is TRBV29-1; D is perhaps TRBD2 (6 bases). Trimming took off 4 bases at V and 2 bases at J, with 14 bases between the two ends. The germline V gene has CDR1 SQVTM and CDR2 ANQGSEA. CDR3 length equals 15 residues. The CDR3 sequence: CSVVGGGKNTGELFF. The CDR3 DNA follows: TGCAGCGTTGTCGGGGGTGGGAAAAACACCGGGGAGCTGTTTTTT.

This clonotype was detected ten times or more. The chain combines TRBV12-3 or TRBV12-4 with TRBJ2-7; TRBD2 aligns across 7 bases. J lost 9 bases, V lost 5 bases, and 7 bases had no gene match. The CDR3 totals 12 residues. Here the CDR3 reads CASSGTKVRQYF. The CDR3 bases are TGTGCCAGCAGTGGGACTAAAGTTCGGCAGTACTTC.

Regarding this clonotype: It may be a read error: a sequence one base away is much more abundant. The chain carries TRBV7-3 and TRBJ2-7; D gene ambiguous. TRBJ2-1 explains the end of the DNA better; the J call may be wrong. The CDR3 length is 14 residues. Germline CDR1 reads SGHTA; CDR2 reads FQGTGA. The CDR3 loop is CASSLTDSSYEQFF. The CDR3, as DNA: TGTGCCAGCAGCTTAACGGATAGCTCCTACGAGCAGTTCTTC.

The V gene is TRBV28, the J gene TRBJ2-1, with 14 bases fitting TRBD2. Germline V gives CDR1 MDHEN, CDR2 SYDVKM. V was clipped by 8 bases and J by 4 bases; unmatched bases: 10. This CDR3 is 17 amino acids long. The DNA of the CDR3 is TGTGCCAGCTCTCAAGGGACTAGCGGGAGATGGTACAATGAGCAGTTCTTC. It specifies CASSQGTSGRWYNEQFF. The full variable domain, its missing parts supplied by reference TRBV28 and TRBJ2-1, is DVKVTQSSRYLVKRTGEKVFLECVQDMDHENMFWYRQDPGLGLRLIYFSYDVKMKEKGDIPEGYSVSREKKERFSLILESASTNQTSMYLCASSQGTSGRWYNEQFFGPGTRLTVL.

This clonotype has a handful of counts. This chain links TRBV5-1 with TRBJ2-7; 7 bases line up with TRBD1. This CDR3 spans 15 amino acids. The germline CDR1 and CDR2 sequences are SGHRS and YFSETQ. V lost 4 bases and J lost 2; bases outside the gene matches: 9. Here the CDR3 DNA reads TGCGCCAGCAGCCAACGACAGGGTAGCACCTACGAGCAGTACTTC. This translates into CASSQRQGSTYEQYF.

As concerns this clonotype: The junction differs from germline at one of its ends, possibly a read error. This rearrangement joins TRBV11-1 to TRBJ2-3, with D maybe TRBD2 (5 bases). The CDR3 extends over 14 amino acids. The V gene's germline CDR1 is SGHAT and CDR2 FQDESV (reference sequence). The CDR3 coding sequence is TGTGCCATCAGCCCCGGGCTAGCAGGCGGTACACTGTATTTT. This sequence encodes CAISPGLAGGTLYF.

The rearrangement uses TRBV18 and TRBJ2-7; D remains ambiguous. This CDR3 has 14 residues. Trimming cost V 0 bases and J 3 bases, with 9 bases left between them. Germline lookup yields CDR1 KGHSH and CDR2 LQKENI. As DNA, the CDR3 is TGTGCCAGCTCACCACCCGATCCGGTCTACGAGCAGTACTTC. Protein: CASSPPDPVYEQYF. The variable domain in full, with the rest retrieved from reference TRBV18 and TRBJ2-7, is NAGVMQNPRHLVRRRGQEARLRCSPMKGHSHVYWYRQLPEEGLKFMVYLQKENIIDESGMPKERFSAEFPKEGPSILRIQQVVRGDSAAYFCASSPPDPVYEQYFGPGTRLTVT.